This is a list of T cell receptor beta chains from one sample in a study of long-term antiretroviral therapy in people with HIV. Produced via immunoSEQ multiplex PCR; TCRdb's table is partial and in-frame only. Of about 20,000 clones listed, about 86% are singletons. This material consisted of unsorted PBMCs, taken 1.3 years after starting antiretroviral therapy. The receptors come from a man aged 60-69 years with HIV. CDR3s include the opening cysteine and the closing phenylalanine or tryptophan. D genes are given only for firm matches. Not all rows give a size; the values are once, few, many and, for expanded clones, a class.

>.|TRBJ2-6|TRBV5-1|.
TGCGCCAGCAGAGCTCACCCTTTCTCTGGGGCCAACGTCCTGACTTTC
CASRAHPFSGANVLTF
>.|TRBJ2-3|TRBV5-1|.
TGCGCCAGCCGCCTACTAGCTAGCATCACAGATACGCAGTATTTT
CASRLLASITDTQYF
>.|TRBJ2-7|TRBV5-1|TRBD2
TGCGCCAGCATGCTATTAGCGGGACCCTACGAGCAGTACTTC
CASMLLAGPYEQYF
>.|TRBJ1-2|TRBV5-6|TRBD1
TGTGCCAGCAGAAACCGACAGGGGCTGGAAAACTATGGCTACACCTTC
CASRNRQGLENYGYTF
>.|TRBJ2-3|TRBV5-1|.
TGCGCCAGTAGGGCCGCCACAGATACGCAGTATTTT
CASRAATDTQYF
>.|TRBJ1-2|TRBV4-1|TRBD1
TGCGCCAGCAGCCATCGACAGGGGACTCCTAACTATGGCTACACCTTC
CASSHRQGTPNYGYTF
>.|TRBJ2-7|TRBV5-6|.
TGTGCCAGCAGCCCTGGCGTCTCCCTGGTGGGGGAGCAGTACTTC
CASSPGVSLVGEQYF
>.|TRBJ2-3|TRBV11-2|TRBD2
TGTGCCAGCAGCCTCGGGACTAGGGCAGATACGCAGTATTTT
CASSLGTRADTQYF
>.|TRBJ2-7|TRBV13|.
TGTGCCAGCAGCACCCGTGGGGAGAGCTCCTACGAGCAGTACTTC
CASSTRGESSYEQYF
>.|TRBJ2-6|TRBV27|TRBD1
TGTGCCAGCAGTTTATCATCGGGACAGGCCTCTGGGGCCAACGTCCTGACTTTC
CASSLSSGQASGANVLTF
>once|TRBJ2-3|TRBV19|.
TGTGCCAGTAGTATTTTGGGGGGAGAAGCAGATACGCAGTATTTT
CASSILGGEADTQYF
>.|TRBJ2-3|TRBV18|.
TGTGCCAGCTCACCATCGATCGCGCGGAGCACAGATACGCAGTATTTT
CASSPSIARSTDTQYF
>once|TRBJ1-2|TRBV6-6|.
TGTGCCAGCAGATCCTACAGAGGCGGCTACACCTTC
CASRSYRGGYTF
>.|TRBJ1-5|TRBV5-1|.
TGCGCCAGCAGCCCCGGGGGAAACAATCAGCCCCAGCATTTT
CASSPGGNNQPQHF
>few|TRBJ2-7|TRBV7-3|.
TGTGCCAGCAGCTTAGGATCAGGGCAAGGTCACGAGCAGTACTTC
CASSLGSGQGHEQYF
>once|TRBJ2-1|TRBV19|.
TGTGCCAGTAGTATCGGTCTCGACAGCTACAATGAGCAGTTCTTC
CASSIGLDSYNEQFF
>.|TRBJ2-3|TRBV11-2|.
TGTGCCAGCAGCTTAGTGGGCTTCCTGGCAGATACGCAGTATTTT
CASSLVGFLADTQYF
>.|TRBJ2-7|TRBV5-4|.
TGTGCCAGCAGCCCGATGGCCCCCGGTACCTACGAGCAGTACTTC
CASSPMAPGTYEQYF
>.|TRBJ1-2|TRBV5-8|.
TGTGCCAGCAGCTATGACCGGTATGGCTACACCTTC
CASSYDRYGYTF
>few|TRBJ1-5|TRBV30|.
TGTGCCTGGAGAACAGATAGCAATCAGCCCCAGCATTTT
CAWRTDSNQPQHF
>.|TRBJ2-7|TRBV5-1|.
TGCGCCAGCAGCCACCAACAGGGCACGGGCGAGCAGTACTTC
CASSHQQGTGEQYF
>.|TRBJ2-2|TRBV7-3|.
TGTGCCAGCAGCTTAATGAGGCACACCGGGGAGCTGTTTTTT
CASSLMRHTGELFF
>.|TRBJ2-1|TRBV18|.
TGTGCCAGCTCACCTCAGGGGTTAACGGGATCCTACAATGAGCAGTTCTTC
CASSPQGLTGSYNEQFF
>once|TRBJ2-7|TRBV27|TRBD2
TGTGCCAGCAGTTCGGGACTAGCGCATTACGAGCAGTACTTC
CASSSGLAHYEQYF
>few|TRBJ2-7|TRBV9|TRBD2
TGTGCCAGCAGTGTAGCGGGAGACACCTACGAGCAGTACTTC
CASSVAGDTYEQYF
>.|TRBJ2-3|TRBV5-1|.
TGCGCCAGCAGCCTTCCACAGGGTGGAGTGTCAGATACGCAGTATTTT
CASSLPQGGVSDTQYF
>.|TRBJ1-1|TRBV25-1|.
TGTGCCAGCAGTGAATTTGGGGGCACTGAAGCTTTCTTT
CASSEFGGTEAFF
>.|TRBJ1-4|TRBV4-1|.
TGCGCCAGCAGCCAAGAGGGGTGGGCAACTAATGAAAAACTGTTTTTT
CASSQEGWATNEKLFF
>.|TRBJ2-7|TRBV10-2|.
TGCGCCAGCAGTGTAGATAGTTACTACGAGCAGTACTTC
CASSVDSYYEQYF
>.|TRBJ1-2|TRBV6-6|.
TGTGCCAGCAGTTACAACTTAGGGGCAGTCTATGGCTACACCTTC
CASSYNLGAVYGYTF
>.|TRBJ2-7|TRBV15|.
TGTGCCACCAGCAGAGATCCGGGCAGCTACGAGCAGTACTTC
CATSRDPGSYEQYF
>.|TRBJ2-2|TRBV5-1|.
TGCGCCAGCAGCCCCCGAGGGCAGACGAACACCGGGGAGCTGTTTTTT
CASSPRGQTNTGELFF
>few|TRBJ1-2|TRBV2|.
TGTGCCAGCAGTGAAGAGGGGGTCGGGTCGGGCTACACCTTC
CASSEEGVGSGYTF
>.|TRBJ1-5|TRBV10-3|.
TGTGCCATCAGTGACCCGAATACGGGGGGCGATGGTCAGCCCCAGCATTTT
CAISDPNTGGDGQPQHF
>.|TRBJ2-5|TRBV9|.
TGTGCCAGCAGCGGCGAAGGTTATTCGGAGACCCAGTACTTC
CASSGEGYSETQYF
>.|TRBJ1-2|TRBV27|TRBD1
TGTGCCAGCAGTCCGATCGAACAGGGGGCTGGTGGCTACACCTTC
CASSPIEQGAGGYTF
>.|TRBJ2-7|TRBV9|.
TGTGCCAGCAGCGTAAGTGGCAGTATTGACTACGAGCAGTACTTC
CASSVSGSIDYEQYF
>.|TRBJ1-5|TRBV5-6|.
TGTGCCAGCAGCTTGGGGCTGGTGGGCAATCAGCCCCAGCATTTT
CASSLGLVGNQPQHF
>.|TRBJ1-2|TRBV4-1|.
TGCGCCAGCAGCCAAGACATTATAGAAGCCCTTCGAGGGAGTGGCTACACCTTC
CASSQDIIEALRGSGYTF
>.|TRBJ2-7|TRBV5-1|TRBD1
TGCGCCAGCAGCCTGGGGACAGGGGTATCCTACGAGCAGTACTTC
CASSLGTGVSYEQYF
>.|TRBJ2-7|TRBV11-2|.
TGTGCCAGCAGGCAGGCCGGGACTTCAACCTACGAGCAGTACTTC
CASRQAGTSTYEQYF
>.|TRBJ1-5|TRBV27|.
TGTGCCAGCAGTCCCTCCGATCAGCCCCAGCATTTT
CASSPSDQPQHF
>few|TRBJ2-5|TRBV6-1|.
TGTGCCAGCAGCGGGACTCCAGTCGGAGAGACCCAGTACTTC
CASSGTPVGETQYF
>once|TRBJ1-2|TRBV5-1|.
TGCGCCAGCAGCTTACGGACAGAGGGGATCTACACCTTC
CASSLRTEGIYTF
>.|TRBJ2-1|TRBV7-3|TRBD2
TGTGCCAGCAGCTTAGTACTAGCGGGAGAGAATGAGCAGTTCTTC
CASSLVLAGENEQFF
>.|TRBJ1-4|TRBV28|TRBD1
TGTGCCAGCAGCCCGGGACAGGATGAAAAACTGTTTTTT
CASSPGQDEKLFF
>.|TRBJ2-3|TRBV27|.
TGTGCCAGCAGTCCCATACAGGGCACAGATACGCAGTATTTT
CASSPIQGTDTQYF
>.|TRBJ2-5|TRBV13|.
TGTGCCAGCAGCTTAGTAGGTAGCGGCTACCAAGAGACCCAGTACTTC
CASSLVGSGYQETQYF
>.|TRBJ2-7|TRBV28|.
TGTGCCAGCAGTCTCCTCTACGAGCAGTACTTC
CASSLLYEQYF
>.|TRBJ1-4|TRBV5-5|TRBD1
TGTGCCAGCAGCTTCTCTCGAGCGGGGCGTAGGGGGCTCTCTAATGAAAAACTGTTTTTT
CASSFSRAGRRGLSNEKLFF
>.|TRBJ1-2|TRBV5-1|.
TGCGCCAGCAGCTTGGACGGAATCATCTATGGCTACACCTTC
CASSLDGIIYGYTF
>.|TRBJ2-7|TRBV2|TRBD2
TGTGCCAGCGACCCAACTAGCGAGGCCTACGAGCAGTACTTC
CASDPTSEAYEQYF
>.|TRBJ1-6|TRBV2|.
TGTGCCAGCAGTGATGTCAGTACCAATTCACCCCTCCACTTT
CASSDVSTNSPLHF
>few|TRBJ1-5|TRBV6-5|.
TGTGCCAGCAGTTACTCGGGAGGGGGACGGCAGCCCCAGCATTTT
CASSYSGGGRQPQHF
>.|TRBJ2-3|TRBV10-3|.
TGTGCCATCAGTGAAAGGTCAGATACGCAGTATTTT
CAISERSDTQYF
>.|TRBJ2-3|TRBV6-1|.
TGTGCCAGCAGTGGAGTGAGGGGCGATCGTACAGATACGCAGTATTTT
CASSGVRGDRTDTQYF